Below, 32 T cell receptor beta chains from the same sample are listed, as sequenced in a study of T cell changes during pregnancy in multiple sclerosis. Some clones are missing from TCRdb's copy, which holds only in-frame ones; the method was immunoSEQ multiplex PCR. This sample yields tens of thousands of clones, of which roughly 93% are seen a single time; approximately 2.4% belongs to the top ten. The sequencing used peripheral blood, collected in the second trimester of pregnancy. The receptors originated from a female donor with multiple sclerosis, enrolled in a pregnancy study.

This clone was picked up one time. The gene calls are TRBV27 and TRBJ1-1; the D gene is possibly TRBD1 (5 bases). The germline V gene encodes CDR1 MNHEY and CDR2 SMNVEV (reference sequence). The V and J ends lost 3 bases and 2 bases respectively, with 7 bases between them. This CDR3 has 13 amino acids. The CDR3 nucleotides are TGTGCCAGCAGTTTGGGGGGTAACACTGAAGCTTTCTTT. Residues: CASSLGGNTEAFF.

This clone was detected only once. This chain connects TRBV7-2 to TRBJ2-1; 9 bases line up with TRBD1. Germline V CDR1 and CDR2: SGHTA, FQGNSA. Unmatched junction bases numbered 12, after V lost 5 bases and J lost 10 bases. CDR3 length equals 15 residues. CDR3 DNA: TGTGCCAGCAGCCTGTCGCGGACAGGACAGGGGGAGCAGTTCTTC. Translation gives CASSLSRTGQGEQFF. The full variable domain, rest sourced from reference TRBV7-2 and TRBJ2-1, is GAGVSQSPSNKVTEKGKDVELRCDPISGHTALYWYRQSLGQGLEFLIYFQGNSAPDKSGLPSDRFSAERTGGSVSTLTIQRTQQEDSAVYLCASSLSRTGQGEQFFGPGTRLTVL.

This rearrangement joins TRBV9 to TRBJ1-3, with a tentative D call TRBD1 (5 bases). Germline values: CDR1 SGDLS, CDR2 YYNGEE. Between the trimmed V and J ends, which lost 0 bases and 0 bases, there was a span of 10 bases. The CDR3 is 16 residues long. The CDR3 coding sequence is TGTGCCAGCAGCGTAGCTGGGGGGTCCTCTGGAAACACCATATATTTT. Protein sequence: CASSVAGGSSGNTIYF.

The V call is TRBV10-2, the J call TRBJ2-4, with 9 nucleotides matching TRBD1. The CDR3 is made up of 14 amino acids. With V trimmed by 9 bases and J by 11 bases, 14 bases remained unmatched. Germline V lookup: CDR1 WSHSY, CDR2 SAAADI. CDR3 region: CASTPGTGRKVQYF. In nucleotides, the CDR3 is TGCGCCAGTACCCCTGGGACAGGGCGGAAGGTTCAGTACTTC.

The J gene is TRBJ1-1, the V gene TRBV7-9; D gene ambiguous. Germline V gives CDR1 SEHNR, CDR2 FQNEAQ (reference sequence). Trimming left V 6 bases short and J 5 bases short, with 13 bases between. The CDR3 runs to 13 residues. CDR3 in amino acids: CASRSGDRTEAFF. The CDR3 DNA is TGTGCCAGCAGATCCGGGGATCGGACTGAAGCTTTCTTT.

The V and J genes are TRBV27 and TRBJ1-1; D remains unclear. Germline CDR1 reads MNHEY; CDR2 reads SMNVEV (reference sequence). Trimming took off 0 bases at V and 6 bases at J, with 23 bases between the two ends. CDR3 length: 18 amino acids. The CDR3 nucleotides are TGTGCCAGCAGTTTATCCCTAGGACTTTCTGGCGGGAAGGCTGAAGCTTTCTTT. Its protein product is CASSLSLGLSGGKAEAFF.

The chain uses TRBV7-2 and TRBJ2-2; D perhaps matches TRBD1 (5 bases). Trimming left V 8 bases short and J 1 base short, with 11 bases between. Germline-derived CDR1 and CDR2 are SGHTA and FQGNSA. The CDR3 is made up of 14 amino acids. In DNA, the CDR3 is TGTGCCAGCGGTCGGACACTGAACACCGGGGAGCTGTTTTTT. It codes for CASGRTLNTGELFF. Full variable domain (rest looked up from reference TRBV7-2 and TRBJ2-2): GAGVSQSPSNKVTEKGKDVELRCDPISGHTALYWYRQSLGQGLEFLIYFQGNSAPDKSGLPSDRFSAERTGGSVSTLTIQRTQQEDSAVYLCASGRTLNTGELFFGEGSRLTVL.

The rearrangement uses TRBV27 and TRBJ2-6, with TRBD1 identical over 10 bases. This CDR3 contains 16 residues. The germline V gene encodes CDR1 MNHEY and CDR2 SMNVEV (reference sequence). V shed 5 bases and J 2 bases; nucleotides not matched to a gene: 3. CDR3 in amino acids: CASSPDRGTGANVLTF. CDR3 nucleotide sequence: TGTGCCAGCAGTCCGGACAGGGGGACTGGGGCCAACGTCCTGACTTTC. Combining the CDR3 with reference TRBV27 and TRBJ2-6 gives the whole variable domain EAQVTQNPRYLITVTGKKLTVTCSQNMNHEYMSWYRQDPGLGLRQIYYSMNVEVTDKGDVPEGYKVSRKEKRNFPLILESPSPNQTSLYFCASSPDRGTGANVLTFGAGSRLTVL.

The V and J genes are TRBV2 and TRBJ1-5; D perhaps matches TRBD1 (6 bases). The germline gives CDR1 SNHLY, CDR2 FYNNEI. The CDR3 extends over 15 amino acids. Between the trimmed V and J ends, which lost 4 bases and 5 bases, there was a span of 15 bases. CDR3 residues: CASSADSQNYQPQHF. Here the CDR3 DNA reads TGTGCCAGCAGTGCGGACAGCCAAAACTATCAGCCCCAGCATTTT.

This chain joins TRBV5-6 and TRBJ2-2; 8 nucleotides match TRBD2. Unmatched junction bases numbered 7, after V lost 3 bases and J lost 6 bases. The germline gives CDR1 SGHDT, CDR2 YYEEEE. The CDR3 extends over 15 amino acids. This chain's CDR3 is CASSSGGWSAGELFF. The CDR3 DNA reads as TGTGCCAGCAGCTCGGGGGGGTGGTCTGCCGGGGAGCTGTTTTTT.

This CDR3 reads CASMRGLGQPQHF. The CDR3, as DNA: TGTGCCAGCATGCGGGGCCTCGGGCAGCCCCAGCATTTT. V usage is TRBV2 and J usage is TRBJ1-5, with D perhaps TRBD1 (5 bases). CDR1 is SNHLY and CDR2 is FYNNEI in the germline V gene. The CDR3 is 13 residues long. V was trimmed by 7 bases and J by 7 bases, leaving 14 bases between them.

The chain recombines TRBV7-9 with TRBJ1-5; the D is unclear. The CDR3 has 16 residues. V was shortened by 5 bases and J by 1 base, with 15 bases between the two germline ends. Looked up from germline, CDR1 is SEHNR and CDR2 is FQNEAQ (reference sequence). As DNA, the CDR3 is TGTGCCAGCAGCCTCGGGGTCAGCGGCAGCAATCAGCCCCAGCATTTT. This encodes CASSLGVSGSNQPQHF.

The J gene is TRBJ1-5, the V gene TRBV9; D gene uncertain. The CDR3 is 17 residues long. V dropped 0 bases and J dropped 0 bases, with 13 bases sitting between them. CDR1 and CDR2 (germline): SGDLS, YYNGEE. The chain's CDR3 is CASSVGGLKDSNQPQHF. The DNA for the CDR3 is TGTGCCAGCAGCGTAGGAGGTCTTAAGGATAGCAATCAGCCCCAGCATTTT.

The V gene is TRBV4-2, the J gene TRBJ2-7, with 8 bases matching TRBD2. The CDR3 sequence is 18 residues long. The germline V gene encodes CDR1 LGHNA and CDR2 YNFKEQ. V trimming: 0 bases; J trimming: 4 bases; junction bases outside the gene matches: 14. The CDR3 DNA follows: TGTGCCAGCAGCCAAGATTTGAGTTTGTGGAGCGGGGGTTACGAGCAGTACTTC. This sequence encodes CASSQDLSLWSGGYEQYF.

The chain is built from TRBV18 and TRBJ1-2, with D perhaps TRBD1 (5 bases). The CDR3 consists of 16 residues. The germline V and J ends were trimmed by 3 bases and 4 bases, with 18 bases remaining between them. Germline V lookup: CDR1 KGHSH, CDR2 LQKENI. CDR3 in DNA: TGTGCCAGCTCACCGTGGGGAGAGGGGACTTCCTATGGCTACACCTTC. Translating it yields CASSPWGEGTSYGYTF.

The rearrangement links TRBV27 to TRBJ2-7, with a possible D match to TRBD1 (5 bases). The germline gives CDR1 MNHEY, CDR2 SMNVEV (reference sequence). Trimming took 0 bases from V and 1 from J, leaving 13 bases between them. CDR3 length: 16 amino acids. The CDR3 DNA sequence: TGTGCCAGCAGTTTATCGGAAGGGGTAGGATCCTACGAGCAGTACTTC. Its protein is CASSLSEGVGSYEQYF.

The V and J genes are TRBV9 and TRBJ2-3; D perhaps matches TRBD2 (5 bases). Germline assignment: CDR1 SGDLS and CDR2 YYNGEE. The length of the CDR3 is 15 residues. The V end was cut by 0 bases, the J end by 3 bases, with 11 bases between. This CDR3 reads CASSVGVEGTDTQYF. The CDR3 nucleotides are TGTGCCAGCAGCGTAGGGGTTGAGGGAACAGATACGCAGTATTTT.

The chain couples TRBV6-9 to TRBJ2-1, with 9 bases aligning to TRBD2. Germline V CDR1 and CDR2: MNHGY, SVAAGI. The ends lost 6 bases at V and 5 bases at J; junction bases unmatched: 14. This CDR3 has 17 residues. The CDR3 protein is CASRGGSRRGGHNEQFF. CDR3 coding DNA: TGTGCCAGCAGAGGGGGATCCAGGCGGGGGGGCCACAATGAGCAGTTCTTC.

The chain employs TRBV27 and TRBJ2-1, with 9 positions matching TRBD2. V was clipped by 5 bases and J by 9 bases; unmatched bases: 14. Germline loops: CDR1 MNHEY, CDR2 SMNVEV (reference sequence). The CDR3 contains 16 residues. The CDR3 loop reads CASSTQREALFGEQFF. The CDR3 nucleotides read TGTGCCAGCAGTACCCAGCGGGAGGCCCTTTTCGGTGAGCAGTTCTTC.

This chain joins TRBV18 and TRBJ1-3; D is unresolved. Per germline, CDR1 KGHSH and CDR2 LQKENI. Trimming stripped 0 bases from V and 4 bases from J, with 7 bases between. CDR3 length: 14 amino acids. The CDR3 reads CASSPPVGGNTIYF. Here the CDR3 DNA reads TGTGCCAGCTCACCACCGGTCGGGGGAAACACCATATATTTT.

J is TRBJ2-5 and V is TRBV5-1; tentatively, D is TRBD1 (6 bases). This CDR3 region has 15 residues. V lost 0 bases and J lost 2, with 11 bases in between. The V gene's germline CDR1 is SGHRS and CDR2 YFSETQ. As DNA, the CDR3 is TGCGCCAGCAGCTTGGGTACCGGGACACAAGAGACCCAGTACTTC. This encodes CASSLGTGTQETQYF.

V and J are TRBV6-1 and TRBJ1-2, with D unclear. CDR1 is MNHNS, CDR2 SASEGT, per germline. This CDR3 has 16 residues. The V end lost 0 bases, the J end lost 4 bases, and 15 bases lay between the germline ends. CDR3 in amino acids: CASSEALESPPYGYTF. CDR3 sequence (DNA): TGTGCCAGCAGTGAAGCTTTAGAGAGCCCACCCTATGGCTACACCTTC.

The V gene is TRBV11-3, the J gene TRBJ2-3; 9 nucleotides align to TRBD2. Trimming took 4 bases from V and 6 from J; bases not matched to a gene: 11. This CDR3 spans 16 amino acids. Germline V CDR1 and CDR2: SGHNT, YENEEA. CDR3 loop: CASSSLNSGGKDTQYF. The CDR3 region has the DNA TGTGCCAGCAGCTCCCTTAATAGCGGGGGTAAGGATACGCAGTATTTT.

The chain is built from TRBV10-2 and TRBJ2-1; 11 positions match TRBD2. CDR1 is WSHSY, CDR2 SAAADI, per germline. The CDR3 is made up of 16 amino acids. The V and J ends lost 3 bases and 4 bases, in that order; junction bases with no gene match: 5. DNA of the CDR3: TGCGCCAGCAGTGACTTGGGACTAGCGGCTTACAATGAGCAGTTCTTC. Its protein is CASSDLGLAAYNEQFF.

V and J are TRBV5-1 and TRBJ2-2, with 10 bases identical to TRBD2. The CDR3 consists of 17 residues. Germline V gives CDR1 SGHRS, CDR2 YFSETQ. V was clipped by 2 bases and J by 4 bases; unmatched bases: 8. CDR3 sequence: CASSFGLAGEFTGELFF. For the CDR3, the DNA is TGCGCCAGCAGCTTTGGCCTAGCGGGGGAATTCACCGGGGAGCTGTTTTTT.

The rearrangement uses TRBV2 and TRBJ1-5, with 8 nucleotides matching TRBD1. Per germline, CDR1 SNHLY and CDR2 FYNNEI. V was clipped by 6 bases and J by 2 bases; unmatched bases: 6. This CDR3 is built from 15 residues. Written as DNA, the CDR3 is TGTGCCAGCAGAGGAGACAGGGGAGGCAATCAGCCCCAGCATTTT. Translating gives CASRGDRGGNQPQHF.

This rearrangement joins TRBV10-3 to TRBJ1-2, with D tentatively TRBD1 (6 bases). Trimming took 9 bases from V and 5 from J, leaving 19 bases between them. CDR1 is ENHRY, CDR2 SYGVKD, per germline. The CDR3 covers 14 residues. Here the CDR3 DNA reads TGTGCCATACCACATCCTGACAGGAGATATGGCTACACCTTC. This gives the protein CAIPHPDRRYGYTF.

This chain uses TRBV13 with TRBJ2-1; D perhaps matches TRBD2 (6 bases). Germline V gene sequence: CDR1 PRHDT, CDR2 FYEKMQ (reference sequence). V lost 6 bases and J 1 base, leaving 13 bases between the germline ends. The CDR3 is 15 residues long. The CDR3 bases are TGTGCCAGCAGTCCCGAGGAGGGATCCTACAATGAGCAGTTCTTC. Its translation: CASSPEEGSYNEQFF. Full variable domain (remainder filled in from reference TRBV13 and TRBJ2-1): AAGVIQSPRHLIKEKRETATLKCYPIPRHDTVYWYQQGPGQDPQFLISFYEKMQSDKGSIPDRFSAQQFSDYHSELNMSSLELGDSALYFCASSPEEGSYNEQFFGPGTRLTVL.

The V and J genes are TRBV27 and TRBJ1-5, with a tentative D call TRBD1 (6 bases). V was clipped by 3 bases and J by 3 bases, with 12 bases between them. The length of the CDR3 is 15 residues. Germline lookup yields CDR1 MNHEY and CDR2 SMNVEV (reference sequence). The CDR3 spells CASSLVAGDNQPQHF. In nucleotides, the CDR3 is TGTGCCAGCAGTTTGGTTGCAGGGGACAATCAGCCCCAGCATTTT.

CDR3 amino acids: CASRSGGITEAFF. The DNA of the CDR3 is TGTGCCAGCAGATCGGGGGGAATAACTGAAGCTTTCTTT. The chain employs TRBV6-5 and TRBJ1-1; D is perhaps TRBD1 (5 bases). This CDR3 region has 13 residues. Germline lookup yields CDR1 MNHEY and CDR2 SVGAGI. V lost 6 bases and J lost 5, with 13 bases in between.

CDR3 sequence (DNA): TGTGCCAGTAGTATACTACTAGCCCATTCCGGCCGTGAGCAGTTCTTC. Residues: CASSILLAHSGREQFF. The chain has TRBV19 and TRBJ2-1, with D maybe TRBD2 (6 bases). CDR3 length: 16 residues. CDR1 LNHDA and CDR2 SQIVND come from the germline V gene (reference sequence). V dropped 2 bases and J dropped 9 bases, with 20 bases sitting between them. The entire variable domain, with the rest obtained from reference TRBV19 and TRBJ2-1, is as follows: DGGITQSPKYLFRKEGQNVTLSCEQNLNHDAMYWYRQDPGQGLRLIYYSQIVNDFQKGDIAEGYSVSREKKESFPLTVTSAQKNPTAFYLCASSILLAHSGREQFFGPGTRLTVL.

V and J are TRBV9 and TRBJ2-1; perhaps TRBD1 as D (6 bases). Germline CDR1 SGDLS, CDR2 YYNGEE. Trimming cost V 1 base and J 2 bases, with 10 bases left between them. This CDR3 is built from 15 residues. CDR3 region: CASSVTDSAYNEQFF. The DNA of the CDR3 is TGTGCCAGCAGCGTAACGGACAGCGCCTACAATGAGCAGTTCTTC.